One sample yielded the 8 T cell receptor beta chains listed below, sequenced in a study of T cell clusters in autoimmune cytopenias. Each sample's input was around 250 ng genomic DNA, approximately 37,500 genome equivalents. TRB was amplified by touch-down multiplex PCR, primer pools A and B combined. Reprocessing the multiplex PCR reads, TCRdb reports a single entry for every CDR3 protein and omits DNA. The sample is made up of some 7,400 distinct CDR3 sequences, and the top ten hold approximately 22% of it. The sample also formed part of further work on T cell repertoires in aging, cancer and after chemotherapy.

Sequencing input: peripheral blood. Receptor source: a human donor in good health.

The gene calls are TRBV11-1 and TRBJ2-5; the TCRdb call, TRBD2, lacks DNA for checking. The CDR3 has 15 residues. Germline CDR1 and CDR2: SGHAT and FQDESV (reference sequence). CDR3 loop: CASSPRRSGGETQYF. The variable domain in full, completed from reference TRBV11-1 and TRBJ2-5, reads EAEVAQSPRYKITEKSQAVAFWCDPISGHATLYWYRQILGQGPELLVQFQDESVVDDSQLPKDRFSAERLKGVDSTLKIQPAELGDSAMYLCASSPRRSGGETQYFGPGTRLLVL.

The chain uses TRBV13 and TRBJ2-7; the D call of TRBD1 rests on TCRdb alone, since no DNA is present to check it. CDR3 length equals 16 residues. CDR1 is PRHDT and CDR2 is FYEKMQ in the germline V gene (reference sequence). CDR3 loop: CASSSRSAAASYEQYF. Combining the CDR3 with reference TRBV13 and TRBJ2-7 gives the whole variable domain AAGVIQSPRHLIKEKRETATLKCYPIPRHDTVYWYQQGPGQDPQFLISFYEKMQSDKGSIPDRFSAQQFSDYHSELNMSSLELGDSALYFCASSSRSAAASYEQYFGPGTRLTVT.

CDR3 amino acids: CASTFMRETQYF. The chain employs TRBV7-2 and TRBJ2-5. This CDR3 has 12 amino acids. Germline V CDR1 and CDR2: SGHTA, FQGNSA.

This clonotype registers medium-sized by frequency. The chain joins TRBV30 to TRBJ2-7. Per germline, CDR1 GTSNPN and CDR2 SVGIG (reference sequence). This CDR3 is 13 amino acids long. The CDR3 sequence is CAWSVLANYEQYF.

Frequency places this clonotype as medium-sized. The V call is TRBV19, the J call TRBJ2-6; with no DNA, the TCRdb D assignment of TRBD1 cannot be verified. The V gene's germline CDR1 is LNHDA and CDR2 SQIVND (reference sequence). The CDR3 covers 13 residues. CDR3 in amino acids: CASSPVGANVLTF.

The V gene is TRBV30, the J gene TRBJ1-2; lacking DNA, the TRBD1 call made by TCRdb goes unchecked. The CDR3 contains 14 residues. From germline, CDR1 is GTSNPN and CDR2 SVGIG (reference sequence). The CDR3 sequence: CAWSGGLAGYGYTF.

This sequence joins TRBV5-4 and TRBJ2-2; TCRdb's D gene call, TRBD1, goes unchecked for lack of DNA. This CDR3 comprises 15 residues. Germline V gives CDR1 SGHNT, CDR2 YYREEE (reference sequence). The CDR3 loop is CASSSLERGAGELFF.

The V gene is TRBV12-3 or TRBV12-4, the J gene TRBJ1-5; TCRdb lists TRBD1, though no DNA is available to test this call. The CDR3 consists of 13 residues. CDR3 amino acids: CASTIGEHQPQHF.